Below are 14 T cell receptor beta chains sequenced from a single sample in a study of T cells expressing NK-cell markers. Reprocessing the 5' RACE reads, TCRdb reports a single entry for every CDR3 protein and omits DNA. The sample has a few hundred thousand distinct CDR3 sequences. Sequenced material: blood T cells: a sorted CD56 or NKG2C T cell subset, CD4+ or CD8+ T cells, or bulk PBMC T cells (not recorded which). The receptors here all came from a young man in good health.

The genes are TRBV5-5 and TRBJ2-7. CDR1 SGHKS and CDR2 YYEKEE come from the germline V gene (reference sequence). The CDR3 is 13 amino acids. CDR3 residues: CASSSDTRYEQYF.

The chain carries TRBV4-3 and TRBJ2-7; TCRdb outputs TRBD1, but without DNA this stays unchecked. CDR1 and CDR2 (germline): LGHNA, YSLEER. The length of the CDR3 is 15 residues. CDR3 region: CASSQSTGKTYEQYF.

V and J are TRBV7-9 and TRBJ1-2; TCRdb reports TRBD1, a call that lacks DNA to check it against. Germline V CDR1 and CDR2: SEHNR, FQNEAQ (reference sequence). There are 11 residues in the CDR3. CDR3 sequence reads: CASAPIDGYTF.

V is TRBV14 and J is TRBJ2-3; TCRdb's assignment of TRBD1 cannot be checked, as there is no DNA. The CDR3 totals 11 residues. The germline gives CDR1 SGHDN, CDR2 FVKESK. CDR3 amino acids: CASSLGAQQYF.

The rearrangement uses TRBV7-2 and TRBJ2-2; absent DNA, TCRdb's TRBD1 call cannot be checked. This CDR3 comprises 17 residues. The germline gives CDR1 SGHTA, CDR2 FQGNSA. The CDR3 spells CASSLALWTTHTGELFF.

The chain uses TRBV15 and TRBJ2-1; lacking DNA, the TRBD1 call made by TCRdb goes unchecked. The length of the CDR3 is 16 residues. CDR1 and CDR2 from the germline V gene are LNHNV and YYDKDF (reference sequence). CDR3 region: CATSRGLGKGVDEQFF.

The chain has TRBV2 and TRBJ1-1; TCRdb proposes TRBD1, but this gene call is untestable without DNA. The CDR3 loop spans 13 amino acids. Germline assignment: CDR1 SNHLY and CDR2 FYNNEI. CDR3 in amino acids: CASSPNRDSEAFF.

The rearrangement links TRBV12-3 or TRBV12-4 to TRBJ2-1; TCRdb picks TRBD2, but there is no DNA to check that call. The CDR3 has 15 residues. CDR3 loop: CASSLKAGAAYEQFF.

The chain couples TRBV20-1 to TRBJ1-5; TCRdb's D call, TRBD1, is unchecked because there is no DNA. The germline V gene has CDR1 DFQATT and CDR2 SNEGSKA (reference sequence). This CDR3 region has 17 residues. The CDR3: CSTSPSGGPWSNQPQHF.

This CDR3 reads CASSQDTGGSSNEQFF. The gene calls are TRBV4-3 and TRBJ2-1; with no DNA, the TCRdb D assignment of TRBD2 cannot be verified. Germline V gene lookup returns CDR1 LGHNA and CDR2 YSLEER. The CDR3 runs to 16 residues.

The rearrangement links TRBV6-5 to TRBJ2-3; TCRdb selects TRBD1, and the lack of DNA leaves this call unchecked. The CDR3 sequence is 16 residues long. Per the germline V gene, CDR1 is MNHEY and CDR2 is SVGAGI. The CDR3 spells CASSNKAERGPDTQYF.

The chain has TRBV20-1 and TRBJ2-7. CDR1 DFQATT and CDR2 SNEGSKA come from the germline V gene (reference sequence). The CDR3 is 13 residues long. The CDR3: CSARWMRYYEQYF.

The chain employs TRBV9 and TRBJ1-1. Germline assignment: CDR1 SGDLS and CDR2 YYNGEE. There are 18 residues in the CDR3. The CDR3 here is CASSSTPWRGNMNTEAFF.

The rearrangement uses TRBV20-1 and TRBJ2-3. The CDR3 loop spans 14 amino acids. Germline loops: CDR1 DFQATT, CDR2 SNEGSKA (reference sequence). Here the CDR3 reads CSARFGIYTDTQYF.